These 30 T cell receptor beta chains were all obtained from the same sample, sequenced in a study of patients and donors after allogeneic stem cell transplantation (dated by TCRdb to the early 2020s). Library generation was performed with RT-PCR. TCRdb records NextSeq 550 as the sequencer. The public reads were quality trimmed at Q25 with fastp and then assembled into clones with MiXCR by TCRdb, keeping productive beta chains. Rows are unified per CDR3 protein, each entry keeping the most common DNA and genes. This sample lists over 400,000 distinct CDR3 sequences; about a sixth were detected once. In total, the top ten clones hold 7.2% of the sample. The sequencing input was blood, either unsorted or a sorted T cell fraction (not recorded which). The receptor source for this set is a human donor who was either an allogeneic HSCT recipient or a stem cell or donor lymphocyte infusion donor (not recorded which). It is not recorded whose cells these are; they may come from a transplant donor.

The chain carries TRBV11-2 and TRBJ1-1, with TRBD1 identical over 11 bases. CDR1 is SGHAT and CDR2 is FQNNGV in the germline V gene. With 6 bases clipped from V and 0 bases from J, the junction kept 3 bases outside the gene matches. The CDR3 spans 15 residues. The chain's CDR3 is CASRDRGLVNTEAFF. The CDR3, as DNA: TGTGCCAGCAGGGACAGGGGGCTCGTGAACACTGAAGCTTTCTTT.

This clonotype appeared a few times. The V gene is TRBV2, the J gene TRBJ2-5; TRBD2 is a possible D gene (6 bases). The CDR3 extends over 15 amino acids. V was pared by 4 bases and J by 3 bases, with 15 bases between. From germline, CDR1 is SNHLY and CDR2 FYNNEI. CDR3 loop: CASSGRDLHKETQYF. CDR3 sequence (DNA): TGTGCCAGCAGTGGGCGGGACTTGCATAAAGAGACCCAGTACTTC.

This clonotype came up a few times. The rearrangement joins TRBV10-3 to TRBJ2-1, with 13 positions matching TRBD2. The V gene end was trimmed by 6 bases and the J gene end by 4 bases; junction bases not matched to a gene: 3. The V gene's germline CDR1 is ENHRY and CDR2 SYGVKD. The length of the CDR3 is 15 residues. CDR3 in DNA: TGTGCCATCAGGACTAGCGGGAGGTCGTACAATGAGCAGTTCTTC. Its protein product is CAIRTSGRSYNEQFF.

This clonotype was seen only a few times. This chain links TRBV7-8 with TRBJ1-5, with D possibly matching TRBD1 (6 bases). Germline CDR1 SGHVS, CDR2 FQNEAQ. The CDR3 contains 15 residues. The V end was cut by 3 bases, the J end by 6 bases, with 15 bases between. The DNA of the CDR3 is TGTGCCAGCAGCTTGGTACGAGGCAGGGGTCAGCCCCAGCATTTT. Translated, it gives CASSLVRGRGQPQHF.

This clonotype was observed at least ten times. V gene TRBV10-3 combines with J gene TRBJ1-3, with D tentatively TRBD1 (5 bases). With 5 bases removed from V and 0 bases from J, the gap between germline ends came to 8 bases. This CDR3 has 14 amino acids. CDR1 and CDR2 from the germline V gene are ENHRY and SYGVKD. The CDR3 spells CAISMTASGNTIYF. DNA for the CDR3: TGTGCCATCAGTATGACAGCCTCTGGAAACACCATATATTTT.

This clonotype was counted a few times. The chain recombines TRBV19 with TRBJ1-2; TRBD1 matches 9 bases. Germline assignment: CDR1 LNHDA and CDR2 SQIVND (reference sequence). The CDR3 spans 16 residues. V shed 3 bases, J shed 4 bases, and the junction held 9 bases outside the gene matches. CDR3 nucleotides: TGTGCCAGTAGTATTGGGACAGGGAATCGGGTCTATGGCTACACCTTC. Its protein product is CASSIGTGNRVYGYTF.

The gene calls are TRBV5-5 and TRBJ2-7; D remains ambiguous. The CDR3 has 14 residues. V dropped 3 bases and J dropped 9 bases, with 19 bases sitting between them. CDR1 is SGHKS and CDR2 is YYEKEE in the germline V gene (reference sequence). The CDR3, as DNA: TGTGCCAGCAGCTCACCGACAACCTCGATAGTGCAGTACTTC. It translates to CASSSPTTSIVQYF.

The chain employs TRBV4-3 and TRBJ1-1; tentatively, D is TRBD1 (5 bases). The CDR3 is 14 residues long. The germline V gene encodes CDR1 LGHNA and CDR2 YSLEER. Trimming cost V 1 base and J 6 bases, with 12 bases left between them. The DNA for the CDR3 is TGCGCCAGCAGCCAAGCGGTGGGGGGATCTGAAGCTTTCTTT. This encodes CASSQAVGGSEAFF.

In its sample, this clonotype was seen a few times. J is TRBJ1-1 and V is TRBV15; 7 bases map to TRBD1. The CDR3 runs 19 residues. The ends lost 0 bases at V and 0 bases at J; junction bases unmatched: 13. Looked up from germline, CDR1 is LNHNV and CDR2 is YYDKDF (reference sequence). DNA of the CDR3: TGTGCCACCAGCAGAGATTTATCGACAGGGCGCCTTATGAACACTGAAGCTTTCTTT. This encodes CATSRDLSTGRLMNTEAFF.

This clonotype was seen only a few times. The genes are TRBV6-1 and TRBJ1-1, with TRBD1 identical over 7 bases. CDR3 length equals 15 residues. Per the germline V gene, CDR1 is MNHNS and CDR2 is SASEGT. V shed 5 bases, J shed 1 base, and the junction held 7 bases outside the gene matches. The CDR3 loop reads CASSTTPGGNTEAFF. CDR3 sequence (DNA): TGTGCCAGCAGTACGACTCCAGGGGGGAACACTGAAGCTTTCTTT.

This clonotype was counted a few times. The chain recombines TRBV10-3 with TRBJ1-2, with TRBD1 matching over 8 bases. CDR1 is ENHRY, CDR2 SYGVKD, per germline. V lost 4 bases to trimming and J lost 5 bases; unmatched junction nucleotides: 6. The CDR3 totals 14 residues. The CDR3 spells CAISGNGQGYGYTF. The DNA of the CDR3 is TGTGCCATCAGTGGCAACGGACAGGGTTATGGCTACACCTTC.

The chain has TRBV20-1 and TRBJ1-2; D unresolved. The CDR3 runs 13 residues. V lost 2 bases and J lost 1, with 8 bases in between. The germline gives CDR1 DFQATT, CDR2 SNEGSKA (reference sequence). The CDR3: CSARFARNYGYTF. In nucleotides, the CDR3 is TGCAGTGCTAGATTTGCCCGTAACTATGGCTACACCTTC.

This clonotype was found a few times. The chain uses TRBV18 and TRBJ1-2; a possible D gene is TRBD1 (5 bases). The ends were cut back, 4 bases at V and 4 bases at J, with 10 bases in the middle. Germline V gene data show CDR1 as KGHSH and CDR2 as LQKENI. The CDR3 is 13 amino acids. The CDR3 sequence is CASSRDSVYGYTF. CDR3 DNA sequence: TGTGCCAGCTCACGAGACAGTGTCTATGGCTACACCTTC.

The chain carries TRBV4-3 and TRBJ2-1, with no clear D. Trimming left V 0 bases short and J 8 bases short, with 11 bases between. The germline V gene encodes CDR1 LGHNA and CDR2 YSLEER. CDR3 length: 14 residues. The CDR3 spells CASSQDTAGDEQFF. CDR3 bases: TGCGCCAGCAGCCAAGATACTGCCGGCGATGAGCAGTTCTTC.

The chain is built from TRBV10-3 and TRBJ1-4; possible D gene TRBD1, 5 bases. CDR1 ENHRY and CDR2 SYGVKD come from the germline V gene. With 6 bases removed from V and 4 bases from J, the gap between germline ends came to 15 bases. The CDR3 sequence is 15 residues long. The CDR3, as DNA: TGTGCCATCAGCCCCGACAGAACATATAATGAAAAACTGTTTTTT. The encoded protein is CAISPDRTYNEKLFF.

The chain is built from TRBV15 and TRBJ1-1; the match to TRBD1 covers 9 bases. The V segment lost 5 bases and the J segment 6 bases; nucleotides outside the gene matches: 7. Germline V gives CDR1 LNHNV, CDR2 YYDKDF (reference sequence). The CDR3 totals 14 residues. The CDR3 bases are TGTGCCACCAGCGGGAACAGGGGGCCCGCTGAAGCTTTCTTT. Its translation: CATSGNRGPAEAFF.

The chain uses TRBV7-2 and TRBJ2-7; D uncertain. CDR3 size: 15 residues. CDR1 is SGHTA and CDR2 is FQGNSA in the germline V gene. Trimming stripped 0 bases from V and 4 bases from J, with 13 bases between. Here the CDR3 reads CASSLAQVWGYEQYF. The DNA for the CDR3 is TGTGCCAGCAGCTTAGCGCAGGTTTGGGGTTACGAGCAGTACTTC.

This clonotype was picked up a small number of times. This chain connects TRBV5-5 to TRBJ2-5, with D perhaps TRBD1 (6 bases). The germline V and J ends were trimmed by 4 bases and 6 bases, with 16 bases remaining between them. Germline V lookup: CDR1 SGHKS, CDR2 YYEKEE (reference sequence). This CDR3 comprises 14 residues. The CDR3 coding sequence is TGTGCCAGCAGCATAAATACAGGGTGGCAGACCCAGTACTTC. Its protein is CASSINTGWQTQYF. Full variable domain (rest looked up from reference TRBV5-5 and TRBJ2-5): DAGVTQSPTHLIKTRGQQVTLRCSPISGHKSVSWYQQVLGQGPQFIFQYYEKEERGRGNFPDRFSARQFPNYSSELNVNALLLGDSALYLCASSINTGWQTQYFGPGTRLLVL.

A few counts support this clonotype. The rearrangement links TRBV7-2 to TRBJ2-3; 14 bases agree with TRBD2. V lost 4 bases to trimming and J lost 5 bases; unmatched junction nucleotides: 5. The CDR3 consists of 16 residues. In germline, CDR1 is SGHTA, CDR2 FQGNSA. CDR3 residues: CASSYGTSGGLDTQYF. In DNA, the CDR3 is TGTGCCAGCAGCTACGGGACTAGCGGGGGTCTAGATACGCAGTATTTT.

This clonotype was seen more than once but under ten times. As DNA, the CDR3 is TGTGCCACCCTGGAAGGGGACGGAGACAATGAGCAGTTCTTC. Its protein product is CATLEGDGDNEQFF. The chain links TRBV21-1 to TRBJ2-1; the D call of TRBD1 is as the table states it, not checked on the DNA. TRBV21-1 corresponds to a pseudogene. The CDR3 spans 14 residues.

This clonotype came up a few times. This chain joins TRBV12-3 or TRBV12-4 and TRBJ1-1; D is unclear. V was trimmed by 7 bases and J by 7 bases, leaving 16 bases between them. The CDR3 runs to 13 residues. The CDR3 here is CASTPTAAGEAFF. Written as DNA, the CDR3 is TGTGCCAGCACCCCGACGGCAGCGGGTGAAGCTTTCTTT.

This clonotype has more than one count but fewer than ten. The gene calls are TRBV6-1 and TRBJ2-5, with D perhaps TRBD1 (5 bases). The V end lost 2 bases, the J end lost 2 bases, and 15 bases lay between the germline ends. There are 16 residues in the CDR3. Germline assignment: CDR1 MNHNS and CDR2 SASEGT. The CDR3 loop reads CASSERKRQLQETQYF. Here the CDR3 DNA reads TGTGCCAGCAGTGAACGAAAACGACAGCTACAAGAGACCCAGTACTTC.

The J gene is TRBJ2-1, the V gene TRBV10-3; 11 bases fit TRBD2. There are 15 residues in the CDR3. Per germline, CDR1 ENHRY and CDR2 SYGVKD. Trimming took 4 bases from V and 4 from J; bases not matched to a gene: 3. CDR3 sequence reads: CAISATSGSYNEQFF. The CDR3 coding sequence is TGTGCCATCAGTGCAACTAGCGGGAGTTACAATGAGCAGTTCTTC.

This clonotype was seen more than once but under ten times. The chain recombines TRBV11-2 with TRBJ1-3; TRBD1 aligns across 10 bases. Looked up from germline, CDR1 is SGHAT and CDR2 is FQNNGV. The trim removed 5 bases at V and 4 bases at J, leaving 8 bases unmatched. CDR3 size: 16 residues. The CDR3 loop is CASSPRQGARGNTIYF. In DNA form, the CDR3 reads TGTGCCAGCAGCCCCCGACAGGGGGCGCGGGGAAACACCATATATTTT.

The V call is TRBV25-1, the J call TRBJ2-2; the D call may be TRBD1 or TRBD2 (5 bases each). This CDR3 region has 13 residues. Germline V gene sequence: CDR1 MGHDK, CDR2 SYGVNS. V lost 4 bases to trimming and J lost 9 bases, with 12 bases between them. The CDR3 spells CASSARDPRELFF. The CDR3 nucleotides are TGTGCCAGCAGTGCCCGGGACCCACGGGAGCTGTTTTTT.

This clonotype was detected a few times. The V call is TRBV20-1, the J call TRBJ2-4; a possible D gene is TRBD1 (6 bases). Between the trimmed V and J ends, which lost 4 bases and 8 bases, there was a span of 15 bases. The CDR3 is 13 residues long. CDR1 and CDR2 from the germline V gene are DFQATT and SNEGSKA (reference sequence). CDR3 coding DNA: TGCAGTGCTACCCGACGCGAGGGGGACATTCAGTACTTC. This sequence encodes CSATRREGDIQYF.

The chain is built from TRBV12-3 or TRBV12-4 and TRBJ2-1; 9 bases fit TRBD2. Trimming cost V 6 bases and J 2 bases; bases outside gene matches: 5. The CDR3 is 15 residues long. The CDR3 loop is CASRTSGMTYNEQFF. The CDR3, as DNA: TGTGCCAGCAGGACTAGCGGAATGACCTACAATGAGCAGTTCTTC.

The chain is built from TRBV9 and TRBJ2-1; 8 nucleotides align to TRBD2. V shed 3 bases, J shed 0 bases, and the junction held 5 bases outside the gene matches. This CDR3 comprises 16 residues. The germline V gene has CDR1 SGDLS and CDR2 YYNGEE. For the CDR3, the DNA is TGTGCCAGCAGCGCCGGGGGGGCCAGCTCCTACAATGAGCAGTTCTTC. Its protein product is CASSAGGASSYNEQFF.

CDR3 nucleotide sequence: TGTGCCAGCAGTTACCCCCCGCAGTGGGGGGGCCAAGAGACCCAGTACTTC. Protein sequence: CASSYPPQWGGQETQYF. V and J are TRBV6-5 and TRBJ2-5; 7 nucleotides match TRBD2. The germline gives CDR1 MNHEY, CDR2 SVGAGI. The ends lost 2 bases at V and 1 base at J; junction bases unmatched: 10. This CDR3 is built from 17 residues.

The chain combines TRBV6-1 with TRBJ2-2, with TRBD2 matching 11 bases. Losses at the gene ends were 5 bases for V and 4 bases for J; bases not matched to a gene: 3. CDR1 and CDR2 from the germline V gene are MNHNS and SASEGT. CDR3 length equals 15 residues. The CDR3 reads CASSPGLAGTGELFF. CDR3 DNA: TGTGCCAGCAGTCCCGGACTAGCGGGCACCGGGGAGCTGTTTTTT.